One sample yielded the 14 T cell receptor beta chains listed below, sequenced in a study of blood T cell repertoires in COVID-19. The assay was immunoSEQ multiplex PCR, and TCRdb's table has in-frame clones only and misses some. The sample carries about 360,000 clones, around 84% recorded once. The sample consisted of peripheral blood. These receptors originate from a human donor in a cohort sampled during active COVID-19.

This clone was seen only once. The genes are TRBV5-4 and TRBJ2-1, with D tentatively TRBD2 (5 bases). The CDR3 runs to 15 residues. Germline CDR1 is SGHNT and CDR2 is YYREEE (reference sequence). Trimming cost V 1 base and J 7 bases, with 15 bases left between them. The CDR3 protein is CASSLIATIGNEQFF. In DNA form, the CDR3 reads TGTGCCAGCAGCTTGATTGCGACTATCGGGAATGAGCAGTTCTTC.

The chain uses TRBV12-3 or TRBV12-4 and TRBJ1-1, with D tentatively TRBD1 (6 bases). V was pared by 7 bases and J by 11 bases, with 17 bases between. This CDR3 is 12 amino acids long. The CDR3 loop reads CASTPGGAGAFF. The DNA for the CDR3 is TGTGCCAGCACCCCGGGGGGCGCAGGGGCTTTCTTT.

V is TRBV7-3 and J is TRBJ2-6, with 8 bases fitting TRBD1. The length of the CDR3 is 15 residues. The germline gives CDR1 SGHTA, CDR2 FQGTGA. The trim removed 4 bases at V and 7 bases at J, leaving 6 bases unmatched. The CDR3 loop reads CASSSARGPANVLTF. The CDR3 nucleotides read TGTGCCAGCAGCTCAGCCAGGGGGCCCGCCAACGTCCTGACTTTC.

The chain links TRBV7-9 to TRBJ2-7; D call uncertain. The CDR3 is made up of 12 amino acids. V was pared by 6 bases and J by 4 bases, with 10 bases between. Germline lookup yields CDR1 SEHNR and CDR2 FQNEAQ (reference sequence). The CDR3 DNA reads TGTGCCAGCAGAATGTCGGGTTACGAGCAGTACTTC. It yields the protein CASRMSGYEQYF. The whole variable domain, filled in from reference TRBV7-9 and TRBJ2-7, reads DTGVSQNPRHKITKRGQNVTFRCDPISEHNRLYWYRQTLGQGPEFLTYFQNEAQLEKSRLLSDRFSAERPKGSFSTLEIQRTEQGDSAMYLCASRMSGYEQYFGPGTRLTVT.

Here the CDR3 reads CASSLGQGLYNEQFF. The CDR3 DNA sequence: TGTGCCAGCAGCTTAGGACAGGGGCTCTACAATGAGCAGTTCTTC. This rearrangement joins TRBV7-7 to TRBJ2-1; 8 nucleotides match TRBD1. The germline V gene encodes CDR1 SSHAT and CDR2 FNYEAQ (reference sequence). This CDR3 is built from 15 residues. With 1 base clipped from V and 3 bases from J, the junction kept 2 bases outside the gene matches.

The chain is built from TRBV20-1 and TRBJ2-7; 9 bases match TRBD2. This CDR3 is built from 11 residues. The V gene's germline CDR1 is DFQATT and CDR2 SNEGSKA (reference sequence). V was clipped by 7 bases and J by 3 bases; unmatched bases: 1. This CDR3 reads CSGGGDYEQYF. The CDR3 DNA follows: TGCAGTGGCGGGGGGGACTACGAGCAGTACTTC.

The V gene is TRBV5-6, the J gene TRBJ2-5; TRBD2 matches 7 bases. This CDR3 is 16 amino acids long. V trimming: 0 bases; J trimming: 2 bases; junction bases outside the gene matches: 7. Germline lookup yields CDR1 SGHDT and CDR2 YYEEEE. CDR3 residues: CASSLGIRGGQETQYF. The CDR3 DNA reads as TGTGCCAGCAGCTTGGGAATTAGGGGAGGGCAAGAGACCCAGTACTTC.

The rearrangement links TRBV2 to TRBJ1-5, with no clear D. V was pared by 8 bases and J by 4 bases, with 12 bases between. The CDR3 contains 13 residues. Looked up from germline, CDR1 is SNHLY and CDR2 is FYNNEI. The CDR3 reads CASEKDTNQPQHF. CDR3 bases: TGTGCCAGCGAAAAAGACACTAATCAGCCCCAGCATTTT.

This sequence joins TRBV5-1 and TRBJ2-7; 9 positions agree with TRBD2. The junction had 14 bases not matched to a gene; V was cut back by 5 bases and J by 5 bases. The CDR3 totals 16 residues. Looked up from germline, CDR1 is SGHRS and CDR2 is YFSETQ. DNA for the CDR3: TGCGCCAGCAGACCCCACGGCAGCGGGAGGTCGGACGAGCAGTACTTC. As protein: CASRPHGSGRSDEQYF.

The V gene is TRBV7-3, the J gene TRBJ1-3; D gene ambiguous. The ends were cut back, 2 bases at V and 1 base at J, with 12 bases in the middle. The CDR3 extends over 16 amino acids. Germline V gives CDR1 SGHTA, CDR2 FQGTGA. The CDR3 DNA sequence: TGTGCCAGCAGCTTAGGCGGGGTGGGATCTGGAAACACCATATATTTT. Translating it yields CASSLGGVGSGNTIYF.

The CDR3 DNA sequence: TGTGCCAGCAGTCTCGGGAGGAACACTGAAGCTTTCTTT. Protein: CASSLGRNTEAFF. The chain employs TRBV28 and TRBJ1-1; D call uncertain. With 5 bases removed from V and 1 base from J, the gap between germline ends came to 8 bases. Germline V gives CDR1 MDHEN, CDR2 SYDVKM. The CDR3 runs to 13 residues.

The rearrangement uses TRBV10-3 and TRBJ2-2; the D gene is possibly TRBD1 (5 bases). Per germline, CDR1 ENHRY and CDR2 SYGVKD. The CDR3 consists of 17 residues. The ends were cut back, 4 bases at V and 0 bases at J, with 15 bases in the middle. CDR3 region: CAISAFGQRTNTGELFF. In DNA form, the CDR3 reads TGTGCCATCAGTGCGTTCGGACAACGAACGAACACCGGGGAGCTGTTTTTT.

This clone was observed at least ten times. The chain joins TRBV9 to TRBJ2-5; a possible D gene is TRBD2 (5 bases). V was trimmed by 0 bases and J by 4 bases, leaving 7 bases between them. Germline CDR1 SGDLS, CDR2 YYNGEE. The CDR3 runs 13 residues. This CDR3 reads CASSVELAETQYF. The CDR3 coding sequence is TGTGCCAGCAGCGTAGAGCTAGCAGAGACCCAGTACTTC.

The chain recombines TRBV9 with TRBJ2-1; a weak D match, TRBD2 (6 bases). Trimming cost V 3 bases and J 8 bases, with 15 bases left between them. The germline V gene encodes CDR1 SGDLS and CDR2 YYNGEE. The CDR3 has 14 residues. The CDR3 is CASSGLLAADEQFF. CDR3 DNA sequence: TGTGCCAGCAGCGGATTACTAGCAGCGGATGAGCAGTTCTTC.